Included here is one T cell receptor (beta chain) sequence, with context. These data are taken from a study of blood T cells in healthy people across ages. The CDR3 covers 16 residues. V gave up 1 base and J gave up 6 bases, with 15 bases separating them. Germline V lookup: CDR1 LNHNV, CDR2 YYDKDF (reference sequence). A second PCR, run for about 6 to 11 cycles, used a sample-barcoded 5' primer plus a J-beta primer mix. TCRdb itself ran the 5' RACE reads through MiXCR, one entry per CDR3 protein. This sample carries about 680,000 distinct CDR3 sequences, over 45% of them seen once, and the ten largest clones take about a third.

The gene calls are TRBV15 and TRBJ2-2, with D possibly matching TRBD1 (6 bases). Specimen: blood. The receptor comes from a woman aged 55-69 years in good health. The CDR3 protein is CATSRARGDWAGELFF. The CDR3, as DNA: TGTGCCACCAGCAGAGCCAGGGGCGATTGGGCCGGGGAGCTGTTTTTT.